This is a list of T cell receptor beta chains from one sample in a study of graft-versus-host responses after intestinal transplantation. Sequencing was performed with immunoSEQ multiplex PCR; in TCRdb, only in-frame clones are kept and a portion is missing. Of about 27,000 clones in the sample, more than 85% are singletons; the top ten hold 0.53%. The sequencing used PBMCs, collected 18 days after transplant. The source is a human patient who received an intestinal transplant, so some T cells may come from the graft donor. CDR3s include the opening cysteine and the closing phenylalanine or tryptophan. D genes are given only for firm matches. Size values are once, few and many counts, or a class for expanded clones, and some rows have none.

abundance | j_gene | v_gene | d_gene | CDR3aa | CDR3nt
once | TRBJ2-7 | TRBV5-4 | TRBD1 | CASSYPPGQGPYEQYF | TGTGCCAGCAGTTACCCCCCGGGACAGGGACCCTACGAGCAGTACTTC
. | TRBJ1-2 | TRBV5-1 | . | CASSLAGNDGYTF | TGCGCCAGCAGCTTGGCCGGGAATGATGGCTACACCTTC
. | TRBJ2-5 | TRBV7-9 | . | CASSPPQGGAPETQYF | TGTGCCAGCAGCCCACCCCAGGGGGGGGCTCCAGAGACCCAGTACTTC
. | TRBJ1-4 | TRBV1 | . | CTSSHPDRTYEKLFF | TGCACCAGCAGCCACCCGGACAGGACTTATGAAAAACTGTTTTTT
. | TRBJ2-1 | TRBV7-9 | . | CASSIGHASYNEQFF | TGTGCCAGCAGCATTGGACACGCATCCTACAATGAGCAGTTCTTC
. | TRBJ2-1 | TRBV19 | TRBD2 | CASSIGAGPYNEQFF | TGTGCCAGTAGTATTGGAGCGGGGCCGTACAATGAGCAGTTCTTC
. | TRBJ2-3 | TRBV6-5 | . | CASRGLLTDTQYF | TGTGCCAGCAGGGGACTGCTCACAGATACGCAGTATTTT
. | TRBJ1-1 | TRBV6-5 | . | CASSYSINMNTEAFF | TGTGCCAGCAGTTACTCCATTAACATGAACACTGAAGCTTTCTTT
once | TRBJ2-2 | TRBV6-1 | . | CASSDLNTGELFF | TGTGCCAGCAGTGACCTGAACACCGGGGAGCTGTTTTTT
. | TRBJ1-5 | TRBV6-5 | . | CASSYSMNQPQHF | TGTGCCAGCAGTTACTCGATGAATCAGCCCCAGCATTTT
. | TRBJ1-1 | TRBV19 | TRBD1 | CASSIAGTGGGRTEAFF | TGTGCCAGTAGTATAGCTGGGACAGGGGGCGGACGGACTGAAGCTTTCTTT
few | TRBJ1-1 | TRBV7-9 | . | CASRADPEAFF | TGTGCCAGCAGAGCAGACCCCGAGGCTTTCTTT
. | TRBJ2-7 | TRBV27 | TRBD2 | CASSWGGGGIYEQYF | TGTGCCAGCAGTTGGGGTGGGGGGGGGATCTACGAGCAGTACTTC
once | TRBJ1-5 | TRBV9 | . | CASSVESNQPQHF | TGTGCCAGCAGCGTAGAGAGCAATCAGCCCCAGCATTTT
. | TRBJ1-2 | TRBV2 | . | CASIQQALIYGYTF | TGTGCCAGCATCCAGCAGGCTCTCATCTATGGCTACACCTTC
. | TRBJ2-3 | TRBV7-8 | . | CASSLPSGTDTQYF | TGTGCCAGCAGCTTACCTAGCGGCACAGATACGCAGTATTTT
once | TRBJ2-7 | TRBV14 | TRBD1 | CASSRTGTPNSYEQYF | TGTGCCAGCAGCCGGACAGGGACCCCTAACTCCTACGAGCAGTACTTC
. | TRBJ2-1 | TRBV9 | . | CASSAQESSYNEQFF | TGTGCCAGCAGTGCCCAGGAGTCCTCCTACAATGAGCAGTTCTTC
once | TRBJ2-2 | TRBV4-1 | TRBD2 | CASSPGWGGLGGELFF | TGCGCCAGCAGCCCCGGATGGGGTGGACTAGGCGGGGAGCTGTTTTTT
. | TRBJ1-3 | TRBV11-2 | TRBD1 | CASSQDRDSGNTIYF | TGTGCCAGCAGCCAAGACAGGGACTCTGGAAACACCATATATTTT
. | TRBJ2-1 | TRBV9 | TRBD1 | CASSVGPLTGYNEQFF | TGTGCCAGCAGCGTAGGCCCACTGACAGGGTACAATGAGCAGTTCTTC
. | TRBJ1-5 | TRBV19 | . | CASSQTGYNQPQHF | TGTGCCAGTAGTCAGACAGGATACAATCAGCCCCAGCATTTT
. | TRBJ2-2 | TRBV6-5 | . | CASSPSGELFF | TGTGCCAGCAGCCCATCCGGGGAGCTGTTTTTT
. | TRBJ2-2 | TRBV5-1 | TRBD2 | CASRFTSGGAWAGELFF | TGCGCCAGCAGATTCACTAGCGGGGGGGCCTGGGCCGGGGAGCTGTTTTTT
. | TRBJ1-2 | TRBV2 | . | CASSAGAAVGYTF | TGTGCCAGCAGTGCAGGGGCTGCCGTTGGCTACACCTTC
. | TRBJ1-4 | TRBV19 | . | CARTKRDGRNEKLFF | TGTGCCAGGACCAAAAGGGACGGACGGAATGAAAAACTGTTTTTT
. | TRBJ2-7 | TRBV27 | TRBD1 | CASSLSPWTGGHEQYF | TGTGCCAGCAGTTTATCTCCCTGGACAGGGGGCCACGAGCAGTACTTC
. | TRBJ2-1 | TRBV4-1 | TRBD2 | CASSQVGGGAYNEQFF | TGCGCCAGCAGCCAAGTTGGCGGGGGGGCCTACAATGAGCAGTTCTTC
. | TRBJ1-2 | TRBV27 | . | CASSLYTGHGYTF | TGTGCCAGCAGTTTATATACAGGGCATGGCTACACCTTC
. | TRBJ2-2 | TRBV5-6 | TRBD1 | CASSLGQEILAGELFF | TGTGCCAGCAGCCTGGGACAGGAAATATTGGCCGGGGAGCTGTTTTTT
. | TRBJ1-2 | TRBV5-6 | TRBD1 | CASSSGQGGDGYTF | TGTGCCAGCAGCTCCGGACAGGGAGGAGATGGCTACACCTTC
. | TRBJ2-7 | TRBV6-5 | TRBD1 | CASSHRGNSYEQYF | TGTGCCAGCAGCCACAGGGGGAACTCCTACGAGCAGTACTTC
. | TRBJ1-2 | TRBV30 | . | CAWNLIFYGYTF | TGTGCCTGGAATCTGATCTTCTATGGCTACACCTTC
. | TRBJ1-4 | TRBV6-1 | . | CASSEGTQGRNEKLFF | TGTGCCAGCAGTGAGGGGACGCAGGGCCGTAATGAAAAACTGTTTTTT
. | TRBJ2-3 | TRBV6-1 | . | CASSEAPTAQYF | TGTGCCAGCAGTGAAGCACCAACGGCGCAGTATTTT
. | TRBJ2-7 | TRBV27 | . | CASSLSSRGNEQYF | TGTGCCAGCAGTTTAAGTAGCAGGGGAAACGAGCAGTACTTC